The 19 T cell receptor beta chains below were found in one sample sequenced in a study of cytomegalovirus exposure and HLA in healthy donors. This PCR relied on a set of 60 Vbeta primers and 13 Jbeta primers. Assay used: immunoSEQ multiplex PCR; TCRdb lists only in-frame clones, some missing. Here the sample spans roughly 160,000 clones, 75% to 85% being singletons. Source material: PBMCs. The receptor source for this set is a woman aged 45-59 years in good health and CMV-seronegative.

This chain connects TRBV28 to TRBJ2-3, with 7 bases fitting TRBD2. The germline gives CDR1 MDHEN, CDR2 SYDVKM. The J segment lost 3 bases and the V segment lost 6 bases, leaving 12 bases of the junction unmatched. The CDR3 totals 16 residues. The CDR3 here is CASRHGKRGYTDTQYF. The DNA for the CDR3 is TGTGCCAGCAGACACGGAAAGCGGGGTTATACAGATACGCAGTATTTT.

The V and J genes are TRBV18 and TRBJ2-5; 12 bases agree with TRBD2. The CDR3 totals 16 residues. V lost 1 base and J lost 7; bases outside the gene matches: 7. Germline assignment: CDR1 KGHSH and CDR2 LQKENI. The CDR3 coding sequence is TGTGCCAGCTCACCACTTTCACTAGCGGGAGGTGCGACCCAGTACTTC. This gives the protein CASSPLSLAGGATQYF.

The chain carries TRBV10-3 and TRBJ2-3, with 7 bases lining up with TRBD2. Germline CDR1 ENHRY, CDR2 SYGVKD. This CDR3 is 15 amino acids long. J gave up 0 bases and V 5 bases, and 5 bases lay outside the gene matches. Here the CDR3 reads CAISQSGDSTDTQYF. DNA of the CDR3: TGTGCCATCAGTCAGAGCGGGGATAGCACAGATACGCAGTATTTT.

V and J are TRBV28 and TRBJ2-1; a weak D match, TRBD2 (5 bases). The CDR3 is 16 residues long. Germline V gene data show CDR1 as MDHEN and CDR2 as SYDVKM. The V gene lost 2 bases and the J gene lost 6 bases, with 17 bases spanning the gap. CDR3 bases: TGTGCCAGCAGTTTAGTTCCGGGAATGGAGAGCAATGAGCAGTTCTTC. Translating gives CASSLVPGMESNEQFF. Full variable domain (remainder filled in from reference TRBV28 and TRBJ2-1): DVKVTQSSRYLVKRTGEKVFLECVQDMDHENMFWYRQDPGLGLRLIYFSYDVKMKEKGDIPEGYSVSREKKERFSLILESASTNQTSMYLCASSLVPGMESNEQFFGPGTRLTVL.

The J gene is TRBJ2-5, the V gene TRBV5-5; D might be TRBD1 (5 bases). Germline V CDR1 and CDR2: SGHKS, YYEKEE (reference sequence). This CDR3 has 15 amino acids. V was pared by 4 bases and J by 5 bases, with 18 bases between. The CDR3 here is CASSVTGATGETQYF. The CDR3 region has the DNA TGTGCCAGCAGCGTCACTGGGGCCACCGGGGAGACCCAGTACTTC.

This chain joins TRBV7-3 and TRBJ2-2, with 7 bases fitting TRBD2. The CDR3 is made up of 15 amino acids. The germline CDR1 and CDR2 sequences are SGHTA and FQGTGA. The V and J ends lost 8 bases and 6 bases, in that order; junction bases with no gene match: 12. The CDR3 coding sequence is TGTGCCAGCGGGCAAAACGGGGGGTTATCCGGGGAGCTGTTTTTT. Translation: CASGQNGGLSGELFF.

This clone occurred a few times. This chain joins TRBV27 and TRBJ2-7, with 10 bases aligning to TRBD2. The ends lost 8 bases at V and 6 bases at J; junction bases unmatched: 25. The CDR3 is 19 residues long. The germline gives CDR1 MNHEY, CDR2 SMNVEV (reference sequence). The CDR3 loop reads CASFRGGLAGVLGVGEQYF. CDR3 DNA: TGTGCCAGCTTTCGAGGGGGCCTAGCGGGAGTGTTAGGGGTTGGCGAGCAGTACTTC.

The V and J genes are TRBV20-1 and TRBJ2-7; D gene ambiguous. The CDR3 has 11 amino acids. With 6 bases removed from V and 5 bases from J, the gap between germline ends came to 11 bases. Germline CDR1 is DFQATT and CDR2 is SNEGSKA (reference sequence). CDR3 DNA: TGCAGTGCATCCCCCCGAGACGAGCAGTACTTC. Translated: CSASPRDEQYF.

This chain joins TRBV2 and TRBJ1-2; 9 bases are a match to TRBD1. CDR1 is SNHLY and CDR2 is FYNNEI in the germline V gene. This CDR3 is 14 amino acids long. Written as DNA, the CDR3 is TGTGCTACCCGGGGGACAGGGTTTACCGGTGGCTACACCTTC. This translates into CATRGTGFTGGYTF.

This clone has a single count. The V and J genes are TRBV5-5 and TRBJ2-3; D not resolved. Per germline, CDR1 SGHKS and CDR2 YYEKEE (reference sequence). The CDR3 is 13 amino acids. V lost 0 bases, J lost 10 bases, and 12 bases lay in between. The CDR3 is CASSLAASSAQYF. In DNA form, the CDR3 reads TGTGCCAGCAGCTTGGCCGCTAGTTCGGCGCAGTATTTT.

The chain uses TRBV19 and TRBJ2-7; 14 bases align to TRBD2. The junction had 9 bases not matched to a gene; V was cut back by 5 bases and J by 0 bases. Germline V lookup: CDR1 LNHDA, CDR2 SQIVND (reference sequence). The CDR3 is 18 amino acids. Written as DNA, the CDR3 is TGTGCCAGTAGTCCGAAGGGACTAGCGGGGGAGCACTCCTACGAGCAGTACTTC. It translates to CASSPKGLAGEHSYEQYF.

The chain joins TRBV6-1 to TRBJ2-4; 8 nucleotides line up with TRBD1. Germline-derived CDR1 and CDR2 are MNHNS and SASEGT. Losses at the gene ends were 5 bases for V and 6 bases for J; bases not matched to a gene: 3. This CDR3 spans 13 amino acids. The CDR3 region has the DNA TGTGCCAGCAGTTCCGACAGGGGAAACATTCAGTACTTC. This sequence encodes CASSSDRGNIQYF.

This sequence joins TRBV7-2 and TRBJ1-6; TRBD1 matches at 8 bases. CDR3 size: 14 residues. The germline gives CDR1 SGHTA, CDR2 FQGNSA. Unmatched junction bases numbered 4, after V lost 6 bases and J lost 6 bases. The CDR3 spells CASRNRGGNSPLHF. CDR3 nucleotide sequence: TGTGCCAGCAGGAACAGGGGGGGTAATTCACCCCTCCACTTT.

The chain combines TRBV19 with TRBJ2-2; the D gene is possibly TRBD2 (5 bases). Germline loops: CDR1 LNHDA, CDR2 SQIVND (reference sequence). V dropped 0 bases and J dropped 5 bases, with 10 bases sitting between them. This CDR3 comprises 15 residues. This CDR3 is CASSIEGSGTGELFF. The CDR3 region has the DNA TGTGCCAGTAGTATAGAAGGGAGTGGTACCGGGGAGCTGTTTTTT. Variable domain in full (rest from reference TRBV19 and TRBJ2-2): DGGITQSPKYLFRKEGQNVTLSCEQNLNHDAMYWYRQDPGQGLRLIYYSQIVNDFQKGDIAEGYSVSREKKESFPLTVTSAQKNPTAFYLCASSIEGSGTGELFFGEGSRLTVL.

The rearrangement joins TRBV6-6 to TRBJ1-4; D is undetermined. The CDR3 sequence is 12 residues long. V was cut by 0 bases and J by 8 bases, with 4 bases left in between. From germline, CDR1 is MNHNY and CDR2 SVGAGI (reference sequence). The CDR3 DNA reads TGTGCCAGCAGTTACTCAGCGGAAAAACTGTTTTTT. It specifies CASSYSAEKLFF.

The rearrangement links TRBV5-4 to TRBJ1-5, with TRBD1 matching over 7 bases. Germline assignment: CDR1 SGHNT and CDR2 YYREEE (reference sequence). The CDR3 length is 15 residues. The trim removed 0 bases at V and 3 bases at J, leaving 3 bases unmatched. CDR3 residues: CASSLDTGDNQPQHF. In DNA, the CDR3 is TGTGCCAGCAGCTTGGATACAGGGGACAATCAGCCCCAGCATTTT.

This clone was observed once. The CDR3 protein is CAWSVRAGELFF. As DNA, the CDR3 is TGTGCCTGGAGTGTGAGGGCCGGGGAGCTGTTTTTT. The chain uses TRBV30 and TRBJ2-2; D might be TRBD2 (5 bases). V lost 0 bases to trimming and J lost 6 bases, with 5 bases between them. The germline V gene encodes CDR1 GTSNPN and CDR2 SVGIG (reference sequence). The CDR3 runs to 12 residues.

This chain links TRBV7-9 with TRBJ2-1; 10 bases fit TRBD2. Germline V gene lookup returns CDR1 SEHNR and CDR2 FQNEAQ (reference sequence). The CDR3 spans 16 residues. V was pared by 5 bases and J by 7 bases, with 11 bases of the junction left unmatched. As DNA, the CDR3 is TGTGCCAGCAGCCTCCCGGCTAGCGGGGGTCAGAATGAGCAGTTCTTC. Its translation is CASSLPASGGQNEQFF.

Concerning this clone itself: The germline gene is not matched at one end of the junction; a read error may be the cause. The genes are TRBV7-9 and TRBJ2-2, with D hard to call. CDR1 is SEHNR, CDR2 FQNEAQ, per germline (reference sequence). The CDR3 consists of 12 residues. CDR3 nucleotides: TGTTCCAGCAGCCCTAACACCGGGGAGCTGTTTTTT. It codes for CSSSPNTGELFF. The full variable domain, completed using reference TRBV7-9 and TRBJ2-2, is DTGVSQNPRHKITKRGQNVTFRCDPISEHNRLYWYRQTLGQGPEFLTYFQNEAQLEKSRLLSDRFSAERPKGSFSTLEIQRTEQGDSAMYLCSSSPNTGELFFGEGSRLTVL.